The 18 T cell receptor beta chains listed next were all sequenced from one sample in a study of cytomegalovirus exposure and HLA in healthy donors. Both 60 Vbeta primers and 13 Jbeta primers went into the PCR. Profiling relied on immunoSEQ multiplex PCR, and the TCRdb table lists in-frame clones only, not all of them. Of roughly 130,000 clones in the sample, approximately 68% were seen once. The sequenced sample consisted of PBMCs. Every receptor here comes from a young man in good health and CMV-seropositive.

V usage is TRBV9 and J usage is TRBJ2-3; D remains ambiguous. There are 12 residues in the CDR3. V dropped 3 bases and J dropped 6 bases, with 8 bases sitting between them. Germline V CDR1 and CDR2: SGDLS, YYNGEE. The CDR3 DNA is TGTGCCAGCAGCGAACGAACTGATACGCAGTATTTT. Amino acid sequence: CASSERTDTQYF.

The table lists this clone with a few counts. The genes are TRBV6-5 and TRBJ2-7; 7 bases are a match to TRBD1. The CDR3 is made up of 15 amino acids. Per germline, CDR1 MNHEY and CDR2 SVGAGI. With V trimmed by 7 bases and J by 4 bases, 13 bases remained unmatched. The CDR3 loop is CASKTPGQDDYEQYF. The CDR3 nucleotides are TGTGCCAGCAAAACTCCCGGACAGGACGATTACGAGCAGTACTTC.

V and J are TRBV4-1 and TRBJ2-7; 14 bases match TRBD2. The CDR3 sequence is 14 residues long. Germline trimming cut 4 bases from V and 11 bases from J; bases unmatched to any gene: 7. Germline values: CDR1 MGHRA, CDR2 YSYEKL. CDR3 protein: CASSRGLAGGQKYF. In DNA, the CDR3 is TGCGCCAGCAGCCGAGGACTAGCGGGAGGTCAGAAGTACTTC.

This chain connects TRBV7-2 to TRBJ2-3; possible D gene TRBD2, 6 bases. Between the trimmed V and J ends, which lost 3 bases and 5 bases, there was a span of 18 bases. Germline CDR1 reads SGHTA; CDR2 reads FQGNSA. CDR3 length: 16 residues. The CDR3 spells CASSFLVSGVGDTQYF. Written as DNA, the CDR3 is TGTGCCAGCAGCTTTCTAGTATCGGGAGTGGGAGATACGCAGTATTTT.

The rearrangement uses TRBV19 and TRBJ2-7; 12 bases are shared with TRBD2. Germline-derived CDR1 and CDR2 are LNHDA and SQIVND (reference sequence). This CDR3 has 17 amino acids. The junction had 11 bases not matched to a gene; V was cut back by 5 bases and J by 3 bases. The DNA of the CDR3 is TGTGCCAGTAGTCGCGGGACTAGCGGGCCCCATCGCTACGAGCAGTACTTC. Translation: CASSRGTSGPHRYEQYF. Variable domain in full (rest from reference TRBV19 and TRBJ2-7): DGGITQSPKYLFRKEGQNVTLSCEQNLNHDAMYWYRQDPGQGLRLIYYSQIVNDFQKGDIAEGYSVSREKKESFPLTVTSAQKNPTAFYLCASSRGTSGPHRYEQYFGPGTRLTVT.

CDR3 amino acids: CASSQVTPGTGDEQYF. DNA for the CDR3: TGTGCCAGCAGCCAAGTTACTCCCGGGACAGGGGACGAGCAGTACTTC. V and J are TRBV14 and TRBJ2-7; 10 bases map to TRBD1. Losses at the gene ends were 1 base for V and 5 bases for J; bases not matched to a gene: 8. This CDR3 is built from 16 residues. Germline V gives CDR1 SGHDN, CDR2 FVKESK.

V is TRBV6-5 and J is TRBJ2-1; D possibly corresponds to TRBD2 (5 bases). Trimming left V 6 bases short and J 0 bases short, with 9 bases between. The CDR3 length is 14 residues. CDR1 and CDR2 from the germline V gene are MNHEY and SVGAGI. Here the CDR3 reads CASRRRSSYNEQFF. The DNA of the CDR3 is TGTGCCAGCAGACGGAGGAGCTCCTACAATGAGCAGTTCTTC.

The chain employs TRBV28 and TRBJ2-3, with 8 bases identical to TRBD2. Looked up from germline, CDR1 is MDHEN and CDR2 is SYDVKM. Trimming cost V 6 bases and J 3 bases; bases outside gene matches: 8. The length of the CDR3 is 15 residues. In DNA, the CDR3 is TGTGCCAGCAGGACAGAGGCTAGCGGGACAGATACGCAGTATTTT. Its translation is CASRTEASGTDTQYF.

The chain uses TRBV27 and TRBJ2-1; 12 bases map to TRBD2. The germline V gene has CDR1 MNHEY and CDR2 SMNVEV (reference sequence). V shed 3 bases and J 7 bases; nucleotides not matched to a gene: 10. The length of the CDR3 is 17 residues. The chain's CDR3 is CASSLVGLAGGGNEQFF. The CDR3 bases are TGTGCCAGCAGTTTGGTTGGTCTAGCGGGAGGGGGAAATGAGCAGTTCTTC.

The gene calls are TRBV6-5 and TRBJ1-2, with a weak D call TRBD1 (5 bases). Trimming removed 5 bases at V and 0 bases at J, with 13 bases between. Germline CDR1 MNHEY, CDR2 SVGAGI. This CDR3 spans 15 amino acids. The CDR3 coding sequence is TGTGCCAGCAGTGGTGGACACACATCTAACTATGGCTACACCTTC. Residues: CASSGGHTSNYGYTF.

The rearrangement joins TRBV7-8 to TRBJ2-3; 12 bases agree with TRBD2. Per germline, CDR1 SGHVS and CDR2 FQNEAQ. After removal of 5 bases from V and 5 bases from J, the junction contained 5 bases not matched to a gene. The CDR3 length is 15 residues. The CDR3 coding sequence is TGTGCCAGCAGCCCAACTAGCGGGAGGAAAGATACGCAGTATTTT. It is translated as CASSPTSGRKDTQYF.

This chain joins TRBV19 and TRBJ2-1, with 9 bases fitting TRBD1. Unmatched junction bases numbered 5, after V lost 0 bases and J lost 5 bases. Germline V lookup: CDR1 LNHDA, CDR2 SQIVND (reference sequence). The CDR3 is 16 amino acids. CDR3 sequence (DNA): TGTGCCAGTAGTATAGATGGGGGACAGGGTCACAATGAGCAGTTCTTC. Translating it yields CASSIDGGQGHNEQFF. Using reference TRBV19 and TRBJ2-1 for the parts outside the CDR3, the full variable domain is DGGITQSPKYLFRKEGQNVTLSCEQNLNHDAMYWYRQDPGQGLRLIYYSQIVNDFQKGDIAEGYSVSREKKESFPLTVTSAQKNPTAFYLCASSIDGGQGHNEQFFGPGTRLTVL.

The chain has TRBV6-5 and TRBJ2-1; D is ambiguous. CDR3 size: 16 residues. Germline V gene data show CDR1 as MNHEY and CDR2 as SVGAGI. V was clipped by 4 bases and J by 0 bases, with 13 bases between them. The DNA of the CDR3 is TGTGCCAGCAGTTCCCCCTCGGCTAGCTCCTACAATGAGCAGTTCTTC. As protein: CASSSPSASSYNEQFF.

The rearrangement joins TRBV29-1 to TRBJ2-5; tentative D call: TRBD1 (6 bases). V was clipped by 1 base and J by 1 base, with 7 bases between them. This CDR3 has 13 amino acids. The V gene's germline CDR1 is SQVTM and CDR2 ANQGSEA. This CDR3 reads CSVEGGRQETQYF. The CDR3 nucleotides are TGCAGCGTTGAAGGGGGGCGCCAAGAGACCCAGTACTTC.

This clone occurred a few times. The chain carries TRBV9 and TRBJ2-1, with 9 bases that match TRBD2. V shed 0 bases and J 3 bases; nucleotides not matched to a gene: 1. The CDR3 has 15 residues. Germline CDR1 and CDR2: SGDLS and YYNGEE. The CDR3 is CASSVVLAGYNEQFF. CDR3 bases: TGTGCCAGCAGCGTAGTACTAGCGGGCTACAATGAGCAGTTCTTC.

This clone was detected once. This chain uses TRBV10-3 with TRBJ2-7; 7 bases match TRBD2. This CDR3 has 16 amino acids. V lost 4 bases, J lost 1 base, and 10 bases stayed unmatched. Germline assignment: CDR1 ENHRY and CDR2 SYGVKD. CDR3 coding DNA: TGTGCCATCAGTGTATCGAGGGAGGGCATATCCTACGAGCAGTACTTC. Translating it yields CAISVSREGISYEQYF.

This rearrangement joins TRBV7-8 to TRBJ2-7; D is ambiguous. Germline V lookup: CDR1 SGHVS, CDR2 FQNEAQ. V was cut by 1 base and J by 1 base, with 5 bases left in between. The CDR3 runs to 13 residues. The CDR3 spells CASSLVPSYEQYF. For the CDR3, the DNA is TGTGCCAGCAGCTTAGTCCCGTCCTACGAGCAGTACTTC.

The rearrangement uses TRBV5-1 and TRBJ2-1; 11 bases are shared with TRBD2. There are 15 residues in the CDR3. J gave up 2 bases and V 3 bases, and 1 base lay outside the gene matches. Germline loops: CDR1 SGHRS, CDR2 YFSETQ. In DNA form, the CDR3 reads TGCGCCAGCAGCTGGGGACTAGCGGCCTACAATGAGCAGTTCTTC. This translates into CASSWGLAAYNEQFF.